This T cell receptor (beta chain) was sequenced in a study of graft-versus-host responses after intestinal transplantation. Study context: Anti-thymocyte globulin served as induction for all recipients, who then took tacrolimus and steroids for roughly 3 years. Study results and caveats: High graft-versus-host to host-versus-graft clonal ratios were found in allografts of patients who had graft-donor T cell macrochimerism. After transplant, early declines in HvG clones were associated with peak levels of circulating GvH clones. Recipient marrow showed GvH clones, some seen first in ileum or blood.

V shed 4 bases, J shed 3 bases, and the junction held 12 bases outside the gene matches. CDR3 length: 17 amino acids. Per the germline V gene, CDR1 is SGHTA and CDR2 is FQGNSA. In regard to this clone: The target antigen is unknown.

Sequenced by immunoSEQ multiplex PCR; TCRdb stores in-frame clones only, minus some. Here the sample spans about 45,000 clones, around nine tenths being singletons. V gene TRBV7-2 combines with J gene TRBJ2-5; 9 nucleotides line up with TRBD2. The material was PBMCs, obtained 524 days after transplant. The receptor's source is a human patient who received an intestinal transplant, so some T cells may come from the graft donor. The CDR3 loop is CASSWGSGRSRKETQYF. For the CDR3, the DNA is TGTGCCAGCAGCTGGGGTAGCGGGAGATCAAGGAAAGAGACCCAGTACTTC. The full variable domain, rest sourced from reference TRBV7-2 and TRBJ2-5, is GAGVSQSPSNKVTEKGKDVELRCDPISGHTALYWYRQSLGQGLEFLIYFQGNSAPDKSGLPSDRFSAERTGGSVSTLTIQRTQQEDSAVYLCASSWGSGRSRKETQYFGPGTRLLVL.